These 21 T cell receptor beta chains were sequenced from one sample in a study of blood T cell repertoires in COVID-19 (dated by TCRdb to 2018 to 2021). Receptor amplification or capture employed the immunoSEQ multiplex PCR assay. TCRdb retrieved this table from immuneACCESS and kept in-frame rearrangements only. Not all clones are present; in checked studies, unresolved V genes account for under half, and no reason is known for the remainder. In all, the sample holds about 250,000 clones, and roughly 90% of those were seen once. The ten largest clones capture 0.65% to 0.9% of the sample. The sample was peripheral blood. These receptors all come from a woman in her twenties or thirties with acute or convalescent COVID-19.

This chain links TRBV7-9 with TRBJ2-1; 10 bases line up with TRBD1. J gave up 7 bases and V 5 bases, and 11 bases lay outside the gene matches. The CDR3 has 16 residues. In germline, CDR1 is SEHNR, CDR2 FQNEAQ (reference sequence). CDR3 region: CASSPNRDRGGNEQFF. The DNA of the CDR3 is TGTGCCAGCAGCCCTAACCGGGACAGGGGAGGGAATGAGCAGTTCTTC. Filled out from reference TRBV7-9 and TRBJ2-1, the complete variable domain reads DTGVSQNPRHKITKRGQNVTFRCDPISEHNRLYWYRQTLGQGPEFLTYFQNEAQLEKSRLLSDRFSAERPKGSFSTLEIQRTEQGDSAMYLCASSPNRDRGGNEQFFGPGTRLTVL.

This chain uses TRBV12-3 or TRBV12-4 with TRBJ2-7; a weak D match, TRBD1 (6 bases). The V end was cut by 5 bases, the J end by 4 bases, with 9 bases between. The CDR3 spans 12 residues. In nucleotides, the CDR3 is TGTGCCAGCAGTCGGCAGGGGTACGAGCAGTACTTC. Translated, it gives CASSRQGYEQYF.

The V gene is TRBV5-1, the J gene TRBJ2-2; 14 bases map to TRBD2. The germline V gene encodes CDR1 SGHRS and CDR2 YFSETQ. CDR3 size: 18 residues. The V segment lost 0 bases and the J segment 2 bases; nucleotides outside the gene matches: 3. The DNA for the CDR3 is TGCGCCAGCAGCTTGGGGGGACTAGCGGGAGTAAACACCGGGGAGCTGTTTTTT. Residues: CASSLGGLAGVNTGELFF.

This clone appeared a few times. The rearrangement uses TRBV7-2 and TRBJ2-1; D gene ambiguous. V lost 1 base to trimming and J lost 0 bases, with 7 bases between them. The CDR3 covers 15 residues. The germline V gene has CDR1 SGHTA and CDR2 FQGNSA. Here the CDR3 DNA reads TGTGCCAGCAGCTTAGACGGTATCTCCTACAATGAGCAGTTCTTC. Protein product: CASSLDGISYNEQFF.

This clone has more than one count but fewer than ten. The chain joins TRBV19 to TRBJ1-1, with TRBD1 as a possible D gene (5 bases). V dropped 7 bases and J dropped 4 bases, with 16 bases sitting between them. The V gene's germline CDR1 is LNHDA and CDR2 SQIVND (reference sequence). CDR3 length: 14 residues. The CDR3 spells CASKPPGRATEAFF. The CDR3 DNA follows: TGTGCCAGTAAGCCCCCAGGCAGGGCCACTGAAGCTTTCTTT.

This chain connects TRBV19 to TRBJ1-2; 7 bases line up with TRBD1. CDR1 is LNHDA and CDR2 is SQIVND in the germline V gene (reference sequence). The CDR3 extends over 16 amino acids. V trimming: 0 bases; J trimming: 3 bases; junction bases outside the gene matches: 7. CDR3 sequence reads: CASSIDLKGADYGYTF. The CDR3 coding sequence is TGTGCCAGTAGTATAGATCTTAAGGGGGCGGACTATGGCTACACCTTC.

CDR3 in amino acids: CAISPKGSGAGELFF. DNA of the CDR3: TGTGCCATCAGCCCAAAGGGTAGCGGCGCCGGGGAGCTGTTTTTT. The V and J genes are TRBV10-3 and TRBJ2-2, with a weak D call TRBD2 (6 bases). Trimming left V 6 bases short and J 6 bases short, with 17 bases between. The CDR3 has 15 amino acids. The germline V gene encodes CDR1 ENHRY and CDR2 SYGVKD.

This chain uses TRBV27 with TRBJ1-1; D is perhaps TRBD1 (5 bases). Germline assignment: CDR1 MNHEY and CDR2 SMNVEV (reference sequence). V dropped 1 base and J dropped 4 bases, with 10 bases sitting between them. The CDR3 runs to 14 residues. For the CDR3, the DNA is TGTGCCAGCAGTTTATTGGGGGGTGGCACTGAAGCTTTCTTT. Residues: CASSLLGGGTEAFF.

The gene calls are TRBV6-4 and TRBJ2-1; D gene unclear. Germline V gene lookup returns CDR1 MRHNA and CDR2 SNTAGT. The V gene lost 2 bases and the J gene lost 10 bases, with 12 bases spanning the gap. This CDR3 spans 13 amino acids. The CDR3 is CASSDSEPGEQFF. Written as DNA, the CDR3 is TGTGCCAGCAGTGACAGCGAACCCGGGGAGCAGTTCTTC.

This chain connects TRBV5-3 to TRBJ2-1; 8 bases are a match to TRBD2. TRBV5-3 carries the ORF label, with uncertain function. V lost 2 bases and J lost 4; bases outside the gene matches: 11. This CDR3 contains 17 residues. In DNA form, the CDR3 reads TGTGCCAGAAGCTTACCCGCGATAGCGGGGAATTACAATGAGCAGTTCTTC. It specifies CARSLPAIAGNYNEQFF.

The chain employs TRBV10-3 and TRBJ1-2; 7 bases align to TRBD1. V lost 8 bases to trimming and J lost 0 bases; unmatched junction nucleotides: 3. The germline gives CDR1 ENHRY, CDR2 SYGVKD. The CDR3 has 13 amino acids. CDR3 residues: CAIGQASNYGYTF. The CDR3, as DNA: TGTGCCATCGGACAGGCCTCTAACTATGGCTACACCTTC.

The chain uses TRBV2 and TRBJ1-2; TRBD1 matches at 7 bases. This CDR3 region has 15 residues. V lost 8 bases, J lost 4 bases, and 13 bases stayed unmatched. The V gene's germline CDR1 is SNHLY and CDR2 FYNNEI. CDR3 amino acids: CASGIPGQPTYGYTF. The CDR3 DNA reads TGTGCCAGCGGCATTCCGGGACAGCCTACCTATGGCTACACCTTC.

With respect to this clone: The same CDR3 is also encoded by other DNA sequences in this sample. The gene calls are TRBV6-5 and TRBJ1-2; no reliable D call. The CDR3 totals 13 residues. The germline CDR1 and CDR2 sequences are MNHEY and SVGAGI. V dropped 5 bases and J dropped 1 base, with 8 bases sitting between them. CDR3 DNA: TGTGCCAGCAGTCGAACAGATAACTATGGCTACACCTTC. The encoded protein is CASSRTDNYGYTF.

The rearrangement joins TRBV4-3 to TRBJ2-3; 7 bases match TRBD2. CDR1 and CDR2 (germline): LGHNA, YSLEER. V was pared by 1 base and J by 2 bases, with 6 bases of the junction left unmatched. This CDR3 spans 16 amino acids. The CDR3 sequence is CASSQAPSGDTDTQYF. CDR3 nucleotide sequence: TGCGCCAGCAGCCAAGCCCCCAGCGGGGACACAGATACGCAGTATTTT.

The V gene is TRBV2, the J gene TRBJ2-3; 9 bases align to TRBD1. The CDR3 extends over 14 amino acids. The V gene end was trimmed by 10 bases and the J gene end by 2 bases; junction bases not matched to a gene: 7. The germline CDR1 and CDR2 sequences are SNHLY and FYNNEI. The CDR3 region is CATAGTGLTDTQYF. Here the CDR3 DNA reads TGTGCCACCGCCGGGACAGGGCTCACAGATACGCAGTATTTT.

The chain is built from TRBV7-7 and TRBJ2-1; tentative D call: TRBD2 (8 bases). The V and J ends lost 8 bases and 4 bases respectively, with 24 bases between them. This CDR3 contains 17 residues. In germline, CDR1 is SSHAT, CDR2 FNYEAQ (reference sequence). This CDR3 is CASALSGREGAYNEQFF. The CDR3 DNA follows: TGTGCCAGCGCGCTTTCCGGGAGGGAGGGGGCTTACAATGAGCAGTTCTTC. The whole variable domain, filled in from reference TRBV7-7 and TRBJ2-1, reads GAGVSQSPRYKVTKRGQDVTLRCDPISSHATLYWYQQALGQGPEFLTYFNYEAQPDKSGLPSDRFSAERPEGSISTLTIQRTEQRDSAMYRCASALSGREGAYNEQFFGPGTRLTVL.

For this clone: Other DNA variants within this sample encode the same CDR3. This sequence joins TRBV29-1 and TRBJ2-1, with a tentative D call TRBD1 (5 bases). The germline V gene encodes CDR1 SQVTM and CDR2 ANQGSEA. The V and J ends lost 4 bases and 5 bases respectively, with 9 bases between them. CDR3 length equals 12 residues. The CDR3 DNA reads TGCAGCGTTGTCAGGGTTAACAATGAGCAGTTCTTC. Translation gives CSVVRVNNEQFF.

The rearrangement uses TRBV29-1 and TRBJ1-2; D is unclear. CDR1 and CDR2 from the germline V gene are SQVTM and ANQGSEA. V gave up 6 bases and J gave up 5 bases, with 13 bases separating them. The CDR3 covers 12 residues. The CDR3 sequence: CSVRTTGYGYTF. Written as DNA, the CDR3 is TGCAGCGTGAGAACTACTGGATATGGCTACACCTTC.

The chain links TRBV2 to TRBJ2-2, with D unclear. Germline V gene lookup returns CDR1 SNHLY and CDR2 FYNNEI. V lost 6 bases, J lost 2 bases, and 10 bases lay in between. This CDR3 spans 14 amino acids. CDR3 nucleotide sequence: TGTGCCAGCAGGGTTCTAGTAAACACCGGGGAGCTGTTTTTT. It yields the protein CASRVLVNTGELFF.

J is TRBJ1-2 and V is TRBV4-1; the D is unclear. The CDR3 is 14 amino acids. Per the germline V gene, CDR1 is MGHRA and CDR2 is YSYEKL. Trimming removed 0 bases at V and 10 bases at J, with 15 bases between. The CDR3 loop is CASSQDSGARFYTF. As DNA, the CDR3 is TGCGCCAGCAGCCAAGATTCAGGTGCCCGGTTCTACACCTTC.

This chain connects TRBV10-3 to TRBJ1-2; 7 positions match TRBD1. Germline V lookup: CDR1 ENHRY, CDR2 SYGVKD. The ends lost 9 bases at V and 3 bases at J; junction bases unmatched: 10. This CDR3 comprises 14 residues. This chain's CDR3 is CAIGAGGSYYGYTF. The DNA for the CDR3 is TGTGCCATTGGGGCAGGGGGTTCTTACTATGGCTACACCTTC.